The clone carrying this TCR beta chain was found a few times. Its specificity is unknown. This specimen belongs to a study of blood T cells in healthy people across ages. V was pared by 5 bases and J by 5 bases, with 11 bases of the junction left unmatched. This CDR3 contains 15 residues. The germline V gene encodes CDR1 MNHEY and CDR2 SVGEGT. Whole-study findings and limits: Among T cells, TCR beta diversity per million cells dropped roughly linearly as age rose.

A J-beta primer mix and a sample-barcoded 5' primer were used in a second PCR of about 6 to 12 cycles. Every sample gave at least 2.5 million paired-end reads containing CDR3. TCRdb redid the calling of the 5' RACE reads with MiXCR, one entry per CDR3 protein. The sample holds 1,500,000 or so distinct CDR3 sequences; roughly 64% are singletons and the top ten take about 6.7%. A minimum of 5 micrograms of total RNA was extracted per sample. Specimen: blood. The chain employs TRBV6-2 or TRBV6-3 and TRBJ2-5, with 7 bases matching TRBD1. This TCR was sampled from a man aged 18 to 35 in good health. CDR3 bases: TGTGCCAGCAGTCATCACAACAGGGGCCAGGAGACCCAGTACTTC. This codes for CASSHHNRGQETQYF.